Below, 12 T cell receptor beta chains from the same sample are listed, as sequenced in a study of blood T cell repertoires in COVID-19. Clones were sequenced by immunoSEQ multiplex PCR, and TCRdb holds only the in-frame ones, with some missing. This table holds around 150,000 clones, about 86% found once. Sample: PBMCs or T cells enriched from blood (not recorded which). Every receptor here comes from a man aged 50-60 years who had recovered from COVID-19.

The chain combines TRBV6-5 with TRBJ2-1; 8 bases line up with TRBD2. This CDR3 has 15 residues. CDR1 is MNHEY, CDR2 SVGAGI, per germline. The junction had 9 bases not matched to a gene; V was cut back by 6 bases and J by 5 bases. The CDR3: CASSYGGAGHNEQFF. The CDR3 bases are TGTGCCAGCAGCTACGGGGGGGCGGGGCACAATGAGCAGTTCTTC.

The V gene is TRBV29-1, the J gene TRBJ1-2; D not resolved. This CDR3 has 12 residues. The V and J ends lost 4 bases and 3 bases respectively, with 9 bases between them. Germline V gene lookup returns CDR1 SQVTM and CDR2 ANQGSEA. The CDR3: CSVVKGDYGYTF. The CDR3 bases are TGCAGCGTTGTAAAGGGAGACTATGGCTACACCTTC.

The chain couples TRBV5-5 to TRBJ2-3; TRBD1 agrees at 9 bases. The length of the CDR3 is 14 residues. With V trimmed by 4 bases and J by 4 bases, 4 bases remained unmatched. Germline V gene sequence: CDR1 SGHKS, CDR2 YYEKEE (reference sequence). CDR3 loop: CASSLRTGADTQYF. Here the CDR3 DNA reads TGTGCCAGCAGCCTCCGGACAGGGGCAGATACGCAGTATTTT.

With regard to this clone: The identical CDR3 is also encoded by other nucleotide sequences in the sample. V usage is TRBV29-1 and J usage is TRBJ1-4, with 7 bases matching TRBD1. The V gene end was trimmed by 6 bases and the J gene end by 3 bases; junction bases not matched to a gene: 4. The CDR3 length is 13 residues. Germline assignment: CDR1 SQVTM and CDR2 ANQGSEA. CDR3 sequence (DNA): TGCAGCGTGAGACAGGGACCTAATGAAAAACTGTTTTTT. As protein: CSVRQGPNEKLFF.

A single count supports this clone. The chain carries TRBV3-1 (or the pseudogene TRBV3-2) and TRBJ1-3, with TRBD1 matching over 7 bases. Trimming removed 4 bases from V and 3 bases from J; junction bases left unmatched: 3. The CDR3 consists of 14 residues. Germline V gene data show CDR1 as LGHDT and CDR2 as YNNKEL (reference sequence). DNA of the CDR3: TGTGCCAGCAGCCTCACAGGGGTTGGAAACACCATATATTTT. It codes for CASSLTGVGNTIYF.

The chain is built from TRBV5-1 and TRBJ1-1; D uncertain. The V and J ends lost 0 bases and 1 base respectively, with 10 bases between them. This CDR3 contains 15 residues. Germline V CDR1 and CDR2: SGHRS, YFSETQ. The CDR3, as DNA: TGCGCCAGCAGCTTGGCCAGACTTACGAACACTGAAGCTTTCTTT. The encoded protein is CASSLARLTNTEAFF.

The chain recombines TRBV29-1 with TRBJ1-2; a weak D match, TRBD1 (5 bases). There are 11 residues in the CDR3. Germline assignment: CDR1 SQVTM and CDR2 ANQGSEA. The germline V and J ends were trimmed by 3 bases and 6 bases, with 8 bases remaining between them. This CDR3 reads CSVDFRDGYTF. In DNA, the CDR3 is TGCAGCGTTGATTTCAGGGATGGCTACACCTTC.

This clone occurred once. V and J are TRBV18 and TRBJ1-4, with 10 nucleotides matching TRBD1. V was clipped by 4 bases and J by 5 bases; unmatched bases: 4. The germline CDR1 and CDR2 sequences are KGHSH and LQKENI. This CDR3 comprises 15 residues. DNA of the CDR3: TGTGCCAGCTCACAAGACAGGGGGCTGAATGAAAAACTGTTTTTT. This encodes CASSQDRGLNEKLFF. The full variable domain, in which reference TRBV18 and TRBJ1-4 provide the parts outside the CDR3, is NAGVMQNPRHLVRRRGQEARLRCSPMKGHSHVYWYRQLPEEGLKFMVYLQKENIIDESGMPKERFSAEFPKEGPSILRIQQVVRGDSAAYFCASSQDRGLNEKLFFGSGTQLSVL.

This chain joins TRBV7-2 and TRBJ2-3; tentatively, D is TRBD2 (5 bases). Germline V CDR1 and CDR2: SGHTA, FQGNSA. The CDR3 has 15 amino acids. V lost 1 base, J lost 2 bases, and 10 bases lay in between. The CDR3 here is CASSLDRTSTDTQYF. The DNA for the CDR3 is TGTGCCAGCAGCTTAGATCGGACTTCCACAGATACGCAGTATTTT.

The genes are TRBV5-6 and TRBJ2-5; D remains unclear. The CDR3 sequence is 11 residues long. CDR1 SGHDT and CDR2 YYEEEE come from the germline V gene. Trimming took off 2 bases at V and 5 bases at J, with 4 bases between the two ends. Here the CDR3 DNA reads TGTGCCAGCAGCTTTATGGAGACCCAGTACTTC. Amino acid sequence: CASSFMETQYF.

The rearrangement uses TRBV7-6 and TRBJ2-2; no reliable D call. CDR3 size: 15 residues. V lost 2 bases and J lost 4, with 11 bases in between. Per germline, CDR1 SGHVS and CDR2 FNYEAQ. The CDR3 is CASSLRPSGTGELFF. The CDR3 DNA reads TGTGCCAGCAGCTTAAGGCCTAGTGGCACCGGGGAGCTGTTTTTT.

This rearrangement joins TRBV19 to TRBJ1-1, with D possibly TRBD1 on 5 matching bases. Germline assignment: CDR1 LNHDA and CDR2 SQIVND (reference sequence). CDR3 size: 12 residues. With 10 bases removed from V and 4 bases from J, the gap between germline ends came to 13 bases. The CDR3 DNA is TGTGCCACTCAGGGTTGGGGCACTGAAGCTTTCTTT. This encodes CATQGWGTEAFF.